This T cell receptor (beta chain) comes out of a study of regulatory T cells in long-lasting Graves disease (TCRdb year 2021). Context from the whole study: Newly diagnosed Graves' disease patients had taken antithyroid drugs for less than 3 months. Peripheral blood TCR sequencing and RNA sequencing compared persistent Graves' disease patients with newly diagnosed Graves' disease patients. The study took place in China and was registered as a clinical trial. A total of roughly 33 samples underwent TCR sequencing: about 13 from persistent and roughly 20 from newly diagnosed Graves' disease patients.

Library creation used multiplex PCR. Sequencer: Illumina HiSeq 4000. To build TCR beta libraries, CDR3 regions were amplified by Arm-PCR using iRepertoire HTBI primers. Before sequencing, the PCR products went through gel purification. As for how the authors treated the data: Gene usage analysis of CDR3 amino acid clonotypes relied on the roughly 64 TRBV and over 13 TRBJ segments identified across samples. COPE and FqMerger were used to merge the filtered high-quality paired reads into contigs. Contigs were aligned with BLAST to IMGT TRBV, TRBD and TRBJ reference genes, and CDR3 was defined per IMGT. Any clonotype with a frequency above 0.1% was classified as a highly expanded clone. Repertoire diversity was measured by Shannon entropy, and V-J evenness by the Gini coefficient. A clonotype was considered public if more than one individual shared it. TCRdb reanalyzed the raw reads on its own, using fastp at Q25 for trimming and MiXCR for clone calling, and kept in-frame beta chains. Rows with a matching CDR3 protein are joined into one entry that keeps the most common DNA and genes. It is TCRdb's table, rather than the study itself, that gives the V and J calls and clone size. The sample yields about 240,000 distinct CDR3 sequences; 20% to 25% were counted once. The ten most abundant clones make up about 15% of the sample.

Results and caveats for the whole study, not just this receptor: As a limitation, the authors acknowledged that the small sample size may reduce accuracy. Persistent disease showed preferential use of TRBV28, TRBJ1-2 and TRBJ2-5, whereas newly diagnosed disease favored TRBV20-1 and TRBJ2-1. Only the TCR beta chain was sequenced and analyzed. Lower TCR Shannon entropy and fewer highly expanded clones were observed in persistent Graves' disease patients than in newly diagnosed patients, which suggested clonal expansion. Because the primary lesion, thyroid tissue, could not be accessed, the study looked at peripheral blood alone. More public clonotypes were shared among persistent patients (under 3,000) than among newly diagnosed patients (roughly 1,000).

The sample's time point label is to be understood as: newly diagnosed GD, antithyroid drugs for less than 3 months. For both TCR sequencing and RNA sequencing, RNA was extracted from PBMCs in TRIzol. The diagnosis of Graves' disease followed American Thyroid Association guidelines. Patients were recruited from an endocrinology department in Xi'an, China. From each patient, around 9.3 milliliters of peripheral blood was collected into an EDTA anticoagulant tube. Ficoll Paque Plus density gradient separation was used to isolate PBMCs, and no additional T cell sorting was done. RNA quality was checked with an Agilent 2100 Bioanalyzer and agarose gel, and concentration with a NanoDrop 2000. For CDR1 and CDR2, the germline V gene lists SGDLS and YYNGEE. The germline V end is reduced by 4 bases and the J end by 6 bases; junction bases left unmatched: 6. The CDR3 runs 13 residues from the cysteine to the phenylalanine. The read is trimmed to its CDR3 DNA, 39 bases read in frame from base 1.

This clonotype was counted at least ten times. The antigen it binds to is not known. No base quality information exists; no much larger clone differs at one position. This clonotype was sampled from a female donor with Graves disease. The chain is made from TRBV9 and TRBJ2-7; TRBD2 aligns with 8 central bases. Sequencing was performed on peripheral blood mononuclear cells (PBMCs), taken at new diagnosis, from a patient treated with antithyroid drugs. The DNA reads as follows: TGTGCCAGCAGCTCCCGGGAGGGGCGCGAGCAGTACTTC. Translated, it reads CASSSREGREQYF.